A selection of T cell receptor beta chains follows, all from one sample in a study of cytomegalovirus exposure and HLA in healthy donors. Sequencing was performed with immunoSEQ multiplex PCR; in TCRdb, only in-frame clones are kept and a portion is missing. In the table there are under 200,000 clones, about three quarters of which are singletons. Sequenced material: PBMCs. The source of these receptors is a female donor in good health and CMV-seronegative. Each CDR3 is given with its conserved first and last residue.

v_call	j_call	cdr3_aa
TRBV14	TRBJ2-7	CASSQDKGQASYEQYF
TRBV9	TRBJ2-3	CASSVGQGLPDTQYF
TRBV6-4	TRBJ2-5	CASSPTGNRETQYF
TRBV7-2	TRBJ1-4	CASSLAGLREKLFF
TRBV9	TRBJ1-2	CASSSSRRNRHCNYGYTF
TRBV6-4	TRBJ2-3	CASSDSGRDPDTQYF
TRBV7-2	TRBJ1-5	CASSAGQNQPQHF
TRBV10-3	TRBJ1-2	CAISVPEQRDYGYTF
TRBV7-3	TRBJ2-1	CASSLTGRGRVEEQFF
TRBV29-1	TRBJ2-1	CSGSGMRNEQFF
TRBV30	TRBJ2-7	CASQGPEGQYF
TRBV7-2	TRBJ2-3	CASSFGNTQYF
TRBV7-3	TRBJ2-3	CASSSRGFTDTQYF
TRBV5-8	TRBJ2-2	CASSLPITGSNTGELFF
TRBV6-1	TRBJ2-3	CASSEYSRADTQYF
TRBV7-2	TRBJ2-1	CASSLERRGEQFF
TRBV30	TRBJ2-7	CAWSADSTYEQYF
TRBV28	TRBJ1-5	CAAGTRPQHF
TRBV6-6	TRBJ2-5	CASKDRDSQETQYF
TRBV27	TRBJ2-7	CASSSPHQGFYEQYF
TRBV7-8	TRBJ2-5	CASSLAPAGTGARETQYF
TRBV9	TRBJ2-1	CASSPRRTGPYNEQFF
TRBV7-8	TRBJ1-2	CASSLNSGDYYGYTF
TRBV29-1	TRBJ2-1	CSVGILAGGSNEQFF
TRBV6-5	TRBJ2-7	CASSPSRVGQYF
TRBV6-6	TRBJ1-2	CASRISVGVEASGYTF
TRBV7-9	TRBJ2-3	CASSLSGDRADTQYF
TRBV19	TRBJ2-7	CASKETSSYEQYF
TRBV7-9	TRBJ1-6	CASSLGTGLPRPNSPLHF
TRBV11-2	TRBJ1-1	CASSAAVYTEAFF
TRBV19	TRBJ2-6	CASSFQAGLSSGANVLTF
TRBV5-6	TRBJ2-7	CASSSGVGRGSSYEQYF
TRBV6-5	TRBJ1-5	CASSRDRGQPQHF
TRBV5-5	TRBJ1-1	CASSSRQVVNTEAFF
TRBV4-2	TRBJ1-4	CASSQEKTGSEKLFF
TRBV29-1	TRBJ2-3	CSLRRGSSTDTQYF
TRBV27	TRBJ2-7	CASTRTGSYEQYF
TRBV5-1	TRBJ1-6	CASSPGTGGSPLHF
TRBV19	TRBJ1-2	CASSNLRGKNYGYTF
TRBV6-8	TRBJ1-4	CASSHSGTGDEKLFF
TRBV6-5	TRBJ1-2	CASSHPQGIGGYTF
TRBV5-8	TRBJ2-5	CASSVGLKETQYF
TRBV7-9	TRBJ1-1	CASSLEAGFRATEAFF
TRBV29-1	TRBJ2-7	CSVERDRSSYEQYF
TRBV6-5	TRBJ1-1	CASRWTPNTEAFF
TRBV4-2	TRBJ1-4	CASSLTRPGQGASNEKLFF
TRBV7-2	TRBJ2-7	CASTPLGYSYEQYF
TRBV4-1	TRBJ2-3	CASSQTNSGQGRDTQYF
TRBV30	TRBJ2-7	CAWSLSRDTHPYEQYF